This T cell receptor (beta chain) was captured in a study of cytomegalovirus exposure and HLA in healthy donors. The PCR made use of 60 Vbeta and 13 Jbeta primers. Assay: immunoSEQ multiplex PCR; the TCRdb copy retains only in-frame clones and omits some. In total, the table holds fewer than 150,000 clones. Germline trimming cut 5 bases from V and 4 bases from J; bases unmatched to any gene: 5. CDR3 length: 15 residues. The germline V gene encodes CDR1 SGHTA and CDR2 FQGTGA. Material for sequencing was PBMCs. The sequence was obtained from a woman aged 55-75 years in good health and CMV-seronegative. The V and J genes are TRBV7-3 and TRBJ2-1, with TRBD2 matching over 10 bases. CDR3 loop: CASSLTSGVYNEQFF. The DNA of the CDR3 is TGTGCCAGCAGCCTTACTAGCGGGGTGTACAATGAGCAGTTCTTC.